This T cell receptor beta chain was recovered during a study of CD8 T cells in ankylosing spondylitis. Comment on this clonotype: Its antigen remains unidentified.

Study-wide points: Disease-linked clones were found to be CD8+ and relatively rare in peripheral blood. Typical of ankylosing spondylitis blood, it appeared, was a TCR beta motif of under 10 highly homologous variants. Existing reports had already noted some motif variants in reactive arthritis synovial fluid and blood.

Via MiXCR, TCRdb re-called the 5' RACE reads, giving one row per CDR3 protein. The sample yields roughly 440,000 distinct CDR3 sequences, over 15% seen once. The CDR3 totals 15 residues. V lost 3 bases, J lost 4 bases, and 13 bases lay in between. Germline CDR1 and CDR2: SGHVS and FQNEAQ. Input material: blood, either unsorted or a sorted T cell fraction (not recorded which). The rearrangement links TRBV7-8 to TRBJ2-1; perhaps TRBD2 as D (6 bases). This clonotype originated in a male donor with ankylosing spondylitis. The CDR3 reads CASSFRAEGYNEQFF. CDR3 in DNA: TGTGCCAGCAGCTTCAGAGCGGAGGGGTACAATGAGCAGTTCTTC.